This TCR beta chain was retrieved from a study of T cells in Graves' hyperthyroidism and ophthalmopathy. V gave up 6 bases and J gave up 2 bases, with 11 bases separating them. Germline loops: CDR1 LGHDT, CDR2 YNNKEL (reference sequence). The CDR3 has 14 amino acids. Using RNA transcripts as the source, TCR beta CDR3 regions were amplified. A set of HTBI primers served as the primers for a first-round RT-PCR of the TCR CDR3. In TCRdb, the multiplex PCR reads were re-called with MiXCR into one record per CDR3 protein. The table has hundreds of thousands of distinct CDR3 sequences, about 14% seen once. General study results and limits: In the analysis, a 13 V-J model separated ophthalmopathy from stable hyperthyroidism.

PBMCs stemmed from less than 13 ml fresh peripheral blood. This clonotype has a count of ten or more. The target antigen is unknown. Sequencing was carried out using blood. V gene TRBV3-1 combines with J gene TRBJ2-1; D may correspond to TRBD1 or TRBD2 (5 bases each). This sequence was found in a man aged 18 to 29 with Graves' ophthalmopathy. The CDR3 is CASSHRGAYNEQFF. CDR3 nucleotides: TGTGCCAGCAGTCACCGAGGGGCCTACAATGAGCAGTTCTTC.